The next 21 T cell receptor beta chains were all read from a single sample in a study of blood T cells in healthy people across ages. The second PCR ran about 6 to 11 cycles with a sample-barcoded 5' primer and J-beta primers. One entry per CDR3 protein, called by TCRdb with MiXCR from the 5' RACE reads. Here the sample spans roughly 1,800,000 distinct CDR3 sequences, 49% being singletons. Sequences were obtained from blood. These receptors all stem from a woman in her thirties or forties in good health.

The rearrangement uses TRBV18 and TRBJ2-7, with no clear D. The CDR3 totals 14 residues. V lost 6 bases and J lost 3, with 15 bases in between. From germline, CDR1 is KGHSH and CDR2 LQKENI. The chain's CDR3 is CASSPGSIIYEQYF. The CDR3 DNA reads TGTGCCAGCTCGCCAGGCAGTATCATCTACGAGCAGTACTTC.

In DNA, the CDR3 is TGTGCCAGCAGCTTGGGGGACGGCGTCCTTACAGATACGCAGTATTTT. Translated, it gives CASSLGDGVLTDTQYF. This chain joins TRBV5-6 and TRBJ2-3; either TRBD1 or TRBD2 may supply D (5 bases each). V was trimmed by 0 bases and J by 3 bases, leaving 14 bases between them. Germline values: CDR1 SGHDT, CDR2 YYEEEE. This CDR3 region has 16 residues. The full variable domain, with the rest looked up from reference TRBV5-6 and TRBJ2-3, is DAGVTQSPTHLIKTRGQQVTLRCSPKSGHDTVSWYQQALGQGPQFIFQYYEEEERQRGNFPDRFSGHQFPNYSSELNVNALLLGDSALYLCASSLGDGVLTDTQYFGPGTRLTVL.

This clonotype was detected only a few times. The J gene is TRBJ2-4, the V gene TRBV14, with D maybe TRBD1 (6 bases). The end of the DNA aligns better with TRBJ2-5, so the J call may be wrong. CDR3 length: 12 residues. Germline V CDR1 and CDR2: SGHDN, FVKESK. CDR3 nucleotides: TGTGCCAGCAGTTGGGACACAGAGACCCAGTACTTC. This gives the protein CASSWDTETQYF.

The chain couples TRBV12-5 to TRBJ2-5; TRBD1 might be the D (6 bases). Germline V gives CDR1 LGHNT, CDR2 FRNRAP. Trimming left V 4 bases short and J 2 bases short, with 8 bases between. This CDR3 is built from 13 residues. The CDR3 region has the DNA TGTGCTAGTGGTTCTACAGGGCAAGAGACCCAGTACTTC. It yields the protein CASGSTGQETQYF.

This chain uses TRBV20-1 with TRBJ2-5; tentative D call: TRBD2 (7 bases). CDR1 and CDR2 (germline): DFQATT, SNEGSKA (reference sequence). The V gene lost 7 bases and the J gene lost 5 bases, with 20 bases spanning the gap. The CDR3 extends over 14 amino acids. CDR3 loop: CSGVRAGAEETQYF. The CDR3 region has the DNA TGCAGTGGTGTTCGGGCGGGGGCGGAGGAGACCCAGTACTTC.

The chain couples TRBV20-1 to TRBJ1-5, with D perhaps TRBD1 (6 bases). Trimming pared 6 bases from V and 7 bases from J, leaving 13 bases between. CDR1 and CDR2 (germline): DFQATT, SNEGSKA (reference sequence). The CDR3 length is 12 residues. In DNA form, the CDR3 reads TGCAGTGCCGAGCGGGGGCAGCAGCCCCAGCATTTT. Its protein product is CSAERGQQPQHF.

V usage is TRBV7-6 and J usage is TRBJ2-1, with D perhaps being TRBD1 or TRBD2 (6 bases each). The closer fit of TRBJ2-7 to the DNA end suggests the J call may be wrong. This CDR3 region has 17 residues. Germline CDR1 reads SGHVS; CDR2 reads FNYEAQ. The CDR3 coding sequence is TGTGCCAGCAGCTTTTCAACATACAGGGACTCCTACAATGAGCAGTACTTC. Translating it yields CASSFSTYRDSYNEQYF.

This clonotype turned up a few times. The chain is built from TRBV27 and TRBJ2-5; D is possibly TRBD1 (6 bases). The J call could be wrong; TRBJ2-7 is a better fit for the DNA end. The CDR3 totals 13 residues. Germline assignment: CDR1 MNHEY and CDR2 SMNVEV (reference sequence). CDR3 sequence: CASSLQGSNEQYF. As DNA, the CDR3 is TGTGCCAGCAGTTTGCAGGGGAGTAACGAGCAGTACTTC.

This clonotype has only a few counts. This rearrangement joins TRBV20-1 to TRBJ2-7; the D call may be TRBD1 or TRBD2 (6 bases each). Germline CDR1 and CDR2: DFQATT and SNEGSKA (reference sequence). The CDR3 length is 14 residues. The CDR3 sequence: CSPRGWGASYEQYF. CDR3 bases: TGCAGCCCTAGGGGTTGGGGGGCTTCCTACGAGCAGTACTTC.

This clonotype was recorded a few times. Here the CDR3 DNA reads TGTGCCAGCAGCTTATGGACAGCAGACCAAGAGACCCAGTACTTC. Amino acids: CASSLWTADQETQYF. J is TRBJ2-5 and V is TRBV7-2; D perhaps matches TRBD1 (6 bases). V was pared by 2 bases and J by 0 bases, with 10 bases between. The V gene's germline CDR1 is SGHTA and CDR2 FQGNSA. The CDR3 covers 15 residues.

The chain employs TRBV5-1 and TRBJ2-7, with D uncertain. The J call may be faulty, since TRBJ2-5 better matches the DNA end. Germline-derived CDR1 and CDR2 are SGHRS and YFSETQ. This CDR3 comprises 16 residues. CDR3 in DNA: TGCGCCAGCAGCTTGTACGTAAGCCCATTACAAGAGACCCAGTACTTC. It specifies CASSLYVSPLQETQYF.

Only a few counts were recorded for this clonotype. The chain carries TRBV7-2 and TRBJ2-6; tentatively, D is TRBD1 (6 bases). The CDR3 totals 18 residues. The germline V and J ends were trimmed by 5 bases and 0 bases, with 17 bases remaining between them. The germline CDR1 and CDR2 sequences are SGHTA and FQGNSA. CDR3 amino acids: CASSPRTGPSSGANVLTF. CDR3 DNA: TGTGCCAGCAGCCCGCGCACAGGGCCTTCCTCTGGGGCCAACGTCCTGACTTTC.

This sequence joins TRBV12-3 or TRBV12-4 and TRBJ1-5; TRBD1 is a possible D gene (6 bases). The CDR3 loop spans 18 amino acids. Between the trimmed V and J ends, which lost 6 bases and 0 bases, there was a span of 21 bases. The DNA for the CDR3 is TGTGCCAGCAGCACCGGGACACCGAGCCTTTATAGCAATCAGCCCCAGCATTTT. This encodes CASSTGTPSLYSNQPQHF.

With regard to this clonotype: This sequence may be a read error, since a much larger clone differs from it by one base. The chain carries TRBV20-1 and TRBJ2-1, with 12 bases fitting TRBD2. The CDR3 length is 14 residues. Germline trimming cut 6 bases from V and 4 bases from J; bases unmatched to any gene: 4. Germline loops: CDR1 DFQATT, CDR2 SNEGSKA (reference sequence). In DNA form, the CDR3 reads TGCAGTGCCGCGACTAGCGGGGGATACAATGAGCAGTTCTTC. Amino acids: CSAATSGGYNEQFF.

J is TRBJ2-3 and V is TRBV12-3 or TRBV12-4, with D possibly matching TRBD1 (6 bases). The CDR3 covers 17 residues. V was cut by 5 bases and J by 0 bases, with 18 bases left in between. Here the CDR3 reads CASSPIIGQRSTDTQYF. The CDR3 region has the DNA TGTGCCAGCAGTCCGATAATTGGACAGAGAAGCACAGATACGCAGTATTTT.

This rearrangement joins TRBV27 to TRBJ1-4; maybe TRBD1 (5 bases). The V end lost 6 bases, the J end lost 2 bases, and 16 bases lay between the germline ends. CDR1 is MNHEY and CDR2 is SMNVEV in the germline V gene (reference sequence). The CDR3 spans 16 residues. This CDR3 is CASSRNRGLTNEKLFF. The CDR3 DNA follows: TGTGCCAGCAGCCGGAATAGGGGCCTGACTAATGAAAAACTGTTTTTT.

The chain links TRBV14 to TRBJ2-1, with 7 bases fitting TRBD2. The ends lost 3 bases at V and 5 bases at J; junction bases unmatched: 10. CDR1 is SGHDN, CDR2 FVKESK, per germline. The CDR3 sequence is 16 residues long. The CDR3 DNA reads TGTGCCAGCAGCCAGGCTAGAGCGGGGTTCAACAATGAGCAGTTCTTC. Amino acids: CASSQARAGFNNEQFF.

The gene calls are TRBV29-1 and TRBJ2-3; D uncertain. V gave up 1 base and J gave up 4 bases, with 12 bases separating them. The CDR3 has 14 residues. Germline CDR1 reads SQVTM; CDR2 reads ANQGSEA. In DNA form, the CDR3 reads TGCAGCGTTGAAGGAGCTCAAGGCGCAGATACGCAGTATTTT. Translating it yields CSVEGAQGADTQYF.

The chain combines TRBV27 with TRBJ2-3; 7 positions match TRBD2. Per germline, CDR1 MNHEY and CDR2 SMNVEV (reference sequence). V was clipped by 4 bases and J by 2 bases; unmatched bases: 12. This CDR3 comprises 17 residues. This CDR3 reads CASSYKRGLPPTDTQYF. CDR3 DNA: TGTGCCAGCAGTTACAAGCGGGGCCTTCCCCCCACAGATACGCAGTATTTT.

This clonotype has a handful of counts. This chain joins TRBV20-1 and TRBJ2-7; 8 nucleotides agree with TRBD1. Losses at the gene ends were 2 bases for V and 2 bases for J; bases not matched to a gene: 2. Germline assignment: CDR1 DFQATT and CDR2 SNEGSKA (reference sequence). This CDR3 comprises 13 residues. In nucleotides, the CDR3 is TGCAGTGCTAGATCGGACAGGGCCTACGAGCAGTACTTC. Its protein is CSARSDRAYEQYF.

The chain links TRBV29-1 to TRBJ2-5, with D possibly TRBD2 on 7 matching bases. The CDR3 sequence is 14 residues long. The V gene lost 7 bases and the J gene lost 2 bases, with 17 bases spanning the gap. Germline V lookup: CDR1 SQVTM, CDR2 ANQGSEA. This chain's CDR3 is CSAVGGGQQETQYF. In DNA, the CDR3 is TGCAGCGCCGTAGGCGGGGGACAACAAGAGACCCAGTACTTC.